This T cell receptor beta chain emerged from a study of beta chain features in type 1 diabetes. Study-level results: Type 1 diabetes patients showed a moderate but significant shortening of TCRB CDR3s in all four CD4+ subsets.

Germline CDR1 and CDR2: SGHNT and YYREEE (reference sequence). Losses at the gene ends were 6 bases for V and 2 bases for J; bases not matched to a gene: 5. The CDR3 loop spans 16 amino acids. Regarding this clone: Antigen unknown.

Since all of the isolated RNA was reverse transcribed, expressed TCRB transcripts were what got sequenced. Measured with immunoSEQ multiplex PCR; TCRdb has only the in-frame clones, and not every one. Altogether hundreds of thousands of clones are present, about 13% being singletons, with the ten largest covering less than 0.02%. The clonotype was recovered from a young man with type 1 diabetes. The chain links TRBV5-4 to TRBJ2-7; the match to TRBD2 covers 16 bases. Sequencing was carried out using naive CD4+ T cells from blood. In nucleotides, the CDR3 is TGTGCCAGCACCCCGGGACTAGCGGGAGGGCCCTACGAGCAGTACTTC. It encodes CASTPGLAGGPYEQYF.